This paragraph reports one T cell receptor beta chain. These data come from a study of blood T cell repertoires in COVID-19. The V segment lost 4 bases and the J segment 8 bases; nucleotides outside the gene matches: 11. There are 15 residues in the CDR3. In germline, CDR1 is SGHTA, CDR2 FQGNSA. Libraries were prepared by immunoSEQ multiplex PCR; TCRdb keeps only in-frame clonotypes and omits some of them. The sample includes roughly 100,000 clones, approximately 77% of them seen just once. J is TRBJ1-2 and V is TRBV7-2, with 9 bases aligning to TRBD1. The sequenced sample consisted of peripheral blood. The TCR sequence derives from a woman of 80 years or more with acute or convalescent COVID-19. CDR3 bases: TGTGCCAGCAGCTCCTACCCGACAGGGGGGGAGGGCTACACCTTC. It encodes CASSSYPTGGEGYTF.